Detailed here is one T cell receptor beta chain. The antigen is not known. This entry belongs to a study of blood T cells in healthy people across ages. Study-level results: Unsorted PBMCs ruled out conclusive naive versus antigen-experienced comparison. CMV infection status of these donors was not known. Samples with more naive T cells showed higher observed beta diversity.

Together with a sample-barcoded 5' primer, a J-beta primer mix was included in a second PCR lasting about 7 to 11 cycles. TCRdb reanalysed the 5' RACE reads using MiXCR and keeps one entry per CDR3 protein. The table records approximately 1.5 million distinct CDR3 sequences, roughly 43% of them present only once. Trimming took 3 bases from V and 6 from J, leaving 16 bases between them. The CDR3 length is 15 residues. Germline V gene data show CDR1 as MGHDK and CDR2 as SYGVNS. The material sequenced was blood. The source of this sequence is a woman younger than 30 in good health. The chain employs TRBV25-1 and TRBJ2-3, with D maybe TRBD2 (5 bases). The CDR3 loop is CASSDRGLRHDTQYF. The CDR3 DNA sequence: TGTGCCAGCAGTGATCGGGGATTACGGCACGATACGCAGTATTTT.